This T cell receptor beta chain was sequenced for a study of post-analysis software for immune sequencing data. Study-level results: Compared against controls, patients with multiple sclerosis displayed significantly lower normalized Chao1 diversity. Same-batch preparations were strongly co-clustered by F measure. Four to six TRBV segments, including TRBV5-6, TRBV5-1 and TRBV20-1, were more frequent in patients than controls.

Germline assignment: CDR1 SQVTM and CDR2 ANQGSEA. The length of the CDR3 is 12 residues. The germline V and J ends were trimmed by 1 base and 10 bases, with 10 bases remaining between them. Concerning this clonotype: The antigen is undetermined.

cDNA libraries for TCR beta contained unique molecular identifiers. One entry per CDR3 protein results from TCRdb running MiXCR on the PCR reads. The profile shows approximately 460,000 distinct CDR3 sequences, roughly 45% of them singletons. Sequencing used blood. The TCR sequence derives from a girl between 5 and 17 years old with multiple sclerosis. The chain couples TRBV29-1 to TRBJ1-4; D unclear. The CDR3: CSVEGPRGKLFF. The CDR3 DNA sequence: TGCAGCGTTGAAGGACCCCGGGGAAAACTGTTTTTT.